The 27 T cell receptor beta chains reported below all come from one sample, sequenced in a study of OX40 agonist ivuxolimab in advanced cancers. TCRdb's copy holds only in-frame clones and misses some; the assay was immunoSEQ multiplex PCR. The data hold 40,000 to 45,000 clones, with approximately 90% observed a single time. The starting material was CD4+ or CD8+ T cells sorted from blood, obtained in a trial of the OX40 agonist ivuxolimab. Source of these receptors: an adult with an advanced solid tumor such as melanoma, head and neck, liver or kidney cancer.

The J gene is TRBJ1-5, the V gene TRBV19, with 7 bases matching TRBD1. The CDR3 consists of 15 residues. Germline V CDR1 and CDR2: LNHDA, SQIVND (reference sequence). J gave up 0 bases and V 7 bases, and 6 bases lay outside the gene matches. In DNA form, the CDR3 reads TGTGCCAGTATAGACAGGGTGTATAGCAATCAGCCCCAGCATTTT. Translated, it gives CASIDRVYSNQPQHF. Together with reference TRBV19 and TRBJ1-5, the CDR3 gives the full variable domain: DGGITQSPKYLFRKEGQNVTLSCEQNLNHDAMYWYRQDPGQGLRLIYYSQIVNDFQKGDIAEGYSVSREKKESFPLTVTSAQKNPTAFYLCASIDRVYSNQPQHFGDGTRLSIL.

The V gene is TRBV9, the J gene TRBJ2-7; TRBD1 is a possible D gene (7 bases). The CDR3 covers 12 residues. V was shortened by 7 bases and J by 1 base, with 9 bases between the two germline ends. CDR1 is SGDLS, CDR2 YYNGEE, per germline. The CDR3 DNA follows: TGTGCCAGCGCGGGACAGTCCTACGAGCAGTACTTC. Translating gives CASAGQSYEQYF.

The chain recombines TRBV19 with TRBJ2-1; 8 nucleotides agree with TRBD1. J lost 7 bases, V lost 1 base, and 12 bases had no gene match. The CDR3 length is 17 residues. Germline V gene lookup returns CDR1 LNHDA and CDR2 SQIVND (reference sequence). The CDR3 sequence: CASSIVEDRVGWNEQFF. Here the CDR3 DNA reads TGTGCCAGTAGTATAGTGGAGGACAGGGTGGGGTGGAATGAGCAGTTCTTC.

The CDR3 nucleotides are TGTGCCAGCAGCTTCGACTTCAGGGCTAGCACTGAAGCTTTCTTT. It translates to CASSFDFRASTEAFF. This chain links TRBV11-2 with TRBJ1-1; D perhaps matches TRBD1 (5 bases). Germline loops: CDR1 SGHAT, CDR2 FQNNGV. CDR3 length equals 15 residues. Trimming cost V 3 bases and J 4 bases, with 15 bases left between them.

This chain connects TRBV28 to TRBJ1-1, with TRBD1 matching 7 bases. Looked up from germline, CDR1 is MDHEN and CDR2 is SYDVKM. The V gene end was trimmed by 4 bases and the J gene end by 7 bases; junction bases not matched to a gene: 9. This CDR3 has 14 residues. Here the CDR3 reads CASSSRQGSSEAFF. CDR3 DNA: TGTGCCAGCAGTTCCCGACAGGGATCGAGTGAAGCTTTCTTT. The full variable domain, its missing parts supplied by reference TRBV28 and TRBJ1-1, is DVKVTQSSRYLVKRTGEKVFLECVQDMDHENMFWYRQDPGLGLRLIYFSYDVKMKEKGDIPEGYSVSREKKERFSLILESASTNQTSMYLCASSSRQGSSEAFFGQGTRLTVV.

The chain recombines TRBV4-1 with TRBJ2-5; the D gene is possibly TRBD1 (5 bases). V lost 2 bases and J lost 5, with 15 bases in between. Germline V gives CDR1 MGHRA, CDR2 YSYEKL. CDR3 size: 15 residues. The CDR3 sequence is CASSQSSRGMETQYF. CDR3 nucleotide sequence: TGCGCCAGCAGCCAAAGTTCAAGGGGCATGGAGACCCAGTACTTC.

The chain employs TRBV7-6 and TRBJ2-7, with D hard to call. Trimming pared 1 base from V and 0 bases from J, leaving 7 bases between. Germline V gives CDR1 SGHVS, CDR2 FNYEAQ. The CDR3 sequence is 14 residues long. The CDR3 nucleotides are TGTGCCAGCAGCTTAGGTAGCCTCTCCTACGAGCAGTACTTC. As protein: CASSLGSLSYEQYF. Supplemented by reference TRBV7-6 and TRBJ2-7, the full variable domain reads GAGVSQSPRYKVTKRGQDVALRCDPISGHVSLYWYRQALGQGPEFLTYFNYEAQQDKSGLPNDRFSAERPEGSISTLTIQRTEQRDSAMYRCASSLGSLSYEQYFGPGTRLTVT.

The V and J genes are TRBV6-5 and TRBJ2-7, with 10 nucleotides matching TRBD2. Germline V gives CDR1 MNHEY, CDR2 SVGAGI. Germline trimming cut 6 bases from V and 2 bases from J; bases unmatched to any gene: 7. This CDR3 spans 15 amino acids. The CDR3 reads CASSHGLADTYEQYF. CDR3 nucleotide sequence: TGTGCCAGCAGCCATGGACTAGCGGATACCTACGAGCAGTACTTC.

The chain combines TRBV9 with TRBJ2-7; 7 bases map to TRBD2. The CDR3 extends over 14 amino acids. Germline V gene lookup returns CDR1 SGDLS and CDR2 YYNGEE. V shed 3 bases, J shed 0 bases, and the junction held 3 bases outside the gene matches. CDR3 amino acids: CASSASGTSYEQYF. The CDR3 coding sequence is TGTGCCAGCAGCGCTAGCGGAACCTCCTACGAGCAGTACTTC.

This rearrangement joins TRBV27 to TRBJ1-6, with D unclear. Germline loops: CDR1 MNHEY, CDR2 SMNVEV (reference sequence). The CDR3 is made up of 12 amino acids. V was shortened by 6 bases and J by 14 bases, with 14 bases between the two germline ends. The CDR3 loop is CASSSSLLALHF. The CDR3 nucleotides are TGTGCCAGCAGCTCCTCTCTTTTGGCCCTCCACTTT.

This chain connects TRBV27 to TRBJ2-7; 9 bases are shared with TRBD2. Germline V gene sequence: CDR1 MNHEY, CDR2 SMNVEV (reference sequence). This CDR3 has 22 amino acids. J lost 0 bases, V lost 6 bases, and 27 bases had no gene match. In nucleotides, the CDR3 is TGTGCCAGCAGCCCGAATGGTTTTTCGGGACAGACGAGCGGGGGGCACTCCTACGAGCAGTACTTC. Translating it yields CASSPNGFSGQTSGGHSYEQYF.

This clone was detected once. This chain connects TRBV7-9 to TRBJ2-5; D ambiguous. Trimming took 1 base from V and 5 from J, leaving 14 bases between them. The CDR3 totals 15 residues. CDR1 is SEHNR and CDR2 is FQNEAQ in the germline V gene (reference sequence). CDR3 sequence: CASSLGSRFQETQYF. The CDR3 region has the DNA TGTGCCAGCAGCTTAGGGAGCCGTTTCCAGGAGACCCAGTACTTC. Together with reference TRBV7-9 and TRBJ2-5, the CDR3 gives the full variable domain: DTGVSQNPRHKITKRGQNVTFRCDPISEHNRLYWYRQTLGQGPEFLTYFQNEAQLEKSRLLSDRFSAERPKGSFSTLEIQRTEQGDSAMYLCASSLGSRFQETQYFGPGTRLLVL.

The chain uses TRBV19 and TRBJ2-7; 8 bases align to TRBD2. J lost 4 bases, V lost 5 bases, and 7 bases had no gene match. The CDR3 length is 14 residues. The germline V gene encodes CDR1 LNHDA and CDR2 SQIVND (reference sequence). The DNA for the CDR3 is TGTGCCAGTAGTGTAAGCGGGAGAGGGTACGAGCAGTACTTC. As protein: CASSVSGRGYEQYF.

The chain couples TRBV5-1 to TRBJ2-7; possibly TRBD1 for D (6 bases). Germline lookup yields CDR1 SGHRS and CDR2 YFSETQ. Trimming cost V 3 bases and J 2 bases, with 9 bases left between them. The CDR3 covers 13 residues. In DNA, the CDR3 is TGCGCCAGCAGCTGGGGACAAGCCTACGAGCAGTACTTC. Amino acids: CASSWGQAYEQYF.

DNA for the CDR3: TGTGCCAGCAGCCGGGGACTCCTCAATGAGCAGTTCTTC. It translates to CASSRGLLNEQFF. The V gene is TRBV7-9, the J gene TRBJ2-1, with a tentative D call TRBD2 (6 bases). This CDR3 is built from 13 residues. Looked up from germline, CDR1 is SEHNR and CDR2 is FQNEAQ (reference sequence). With 5 bases removed from V and 6 bases from J, the gap between germline ends came to 11 bases. The complete variable domain, with remaining parts taken from reference TRBV7-9 and TRBJ2-1, reads DTGVSQNPRHKITKRGQNVTFRCDPISEHNRLYWYRQTLGQGPEFLTYFQNEAQLEKSRLLSDRFSAERPKGSFSTLEIQRTEQGDSAMYLCASSRGLLNEQFFGPGTRLTVL.

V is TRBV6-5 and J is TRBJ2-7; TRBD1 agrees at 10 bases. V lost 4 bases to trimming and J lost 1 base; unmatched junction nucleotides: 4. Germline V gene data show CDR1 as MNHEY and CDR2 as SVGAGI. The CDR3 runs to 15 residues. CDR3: CASSSRDRGSYEQYF. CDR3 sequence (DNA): TGTGCCAGCAGTTCCCGGGACAGGGGATCCTACGAGCAGTACTTC.

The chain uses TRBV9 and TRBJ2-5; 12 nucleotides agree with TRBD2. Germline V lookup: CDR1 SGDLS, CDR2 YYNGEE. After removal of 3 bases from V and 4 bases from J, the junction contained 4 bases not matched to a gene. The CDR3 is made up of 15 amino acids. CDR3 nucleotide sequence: TGTGCCAGCAGCGCCGGGACTAGCGGGCCAGAGACCCAGTACTTC. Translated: CASSAGTSGPETQYF.

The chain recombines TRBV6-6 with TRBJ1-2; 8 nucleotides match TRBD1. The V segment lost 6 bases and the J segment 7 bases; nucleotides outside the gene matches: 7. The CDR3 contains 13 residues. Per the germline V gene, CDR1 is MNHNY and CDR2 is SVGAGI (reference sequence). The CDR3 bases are TGTGCCAGCAGGCCTTACGGACAGGGTGGCTACACCTTC. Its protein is CASRPYGQGGYTF.

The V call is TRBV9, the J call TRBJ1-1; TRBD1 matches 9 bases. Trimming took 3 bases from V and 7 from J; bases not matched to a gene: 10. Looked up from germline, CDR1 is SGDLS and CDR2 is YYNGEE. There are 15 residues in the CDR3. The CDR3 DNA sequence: TGTGCCAGCAGCGGAGACAGGGGGTCTCTGGGTGAAGCTTTCTTT. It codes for CASSGDRGSLGEAFF.

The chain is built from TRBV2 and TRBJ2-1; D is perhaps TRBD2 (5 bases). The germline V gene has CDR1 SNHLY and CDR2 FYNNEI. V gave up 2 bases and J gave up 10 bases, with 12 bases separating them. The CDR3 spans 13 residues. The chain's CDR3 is CASSEFEREEQFF. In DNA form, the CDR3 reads TGTGCCAGCAGTGAATTTGAACGGGAAGAGCAGTTCTTC.

The CDR3 DNA reads TGTGCCAGCAGCGACGGTTCGGGATTGATCGAGCAGTACTTC. Protein sequence: CASSDGSGLIEQYF. The chain combines TRBV9 with TRBJ2-7, with TRBD2 as a possible D gene (5 bases). The V end was cut by 3 bases, the J end by 6 bases, with 16 bases between. CDR3 length: 14 amino acids. From germline, CDR1 is SGDLS and CDR2 YYNGEE.

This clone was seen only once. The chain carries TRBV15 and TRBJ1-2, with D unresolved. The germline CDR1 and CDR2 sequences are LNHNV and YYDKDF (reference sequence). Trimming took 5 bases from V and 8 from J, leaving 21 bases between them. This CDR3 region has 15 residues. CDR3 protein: CATSEDQAIYRGYTF. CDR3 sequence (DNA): TGTGCCACCAGCGAGGATCAGGCCATATATCGGGGCTACACCTTC.

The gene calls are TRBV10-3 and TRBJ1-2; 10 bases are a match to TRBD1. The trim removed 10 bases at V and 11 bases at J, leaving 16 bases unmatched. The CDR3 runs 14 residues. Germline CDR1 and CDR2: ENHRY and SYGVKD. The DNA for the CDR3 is TGTGCCACCGGCGGGACAGGGGATATCGGGGTGTACACCTTC. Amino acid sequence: CATGGTGDIGVYTF.

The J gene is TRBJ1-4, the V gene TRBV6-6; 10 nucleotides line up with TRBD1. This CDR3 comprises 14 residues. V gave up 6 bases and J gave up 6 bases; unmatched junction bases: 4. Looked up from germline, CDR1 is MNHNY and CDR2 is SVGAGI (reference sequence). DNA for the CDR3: TGTGCCAGCAGCCTCGGGACAGGGGATGAAAAACTGTTTTTT. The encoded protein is CASSLGTGDEKLFF.

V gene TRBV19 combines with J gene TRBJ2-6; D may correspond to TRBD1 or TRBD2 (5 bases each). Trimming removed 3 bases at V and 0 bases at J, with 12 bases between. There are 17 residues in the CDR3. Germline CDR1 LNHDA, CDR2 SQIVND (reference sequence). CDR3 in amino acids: CASSIYGTLSGANVLTF. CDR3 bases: TGTGCCAGTAGTATTTATGGGACCCTCTCTGGGGCCAACGTCCTGACTTTC.

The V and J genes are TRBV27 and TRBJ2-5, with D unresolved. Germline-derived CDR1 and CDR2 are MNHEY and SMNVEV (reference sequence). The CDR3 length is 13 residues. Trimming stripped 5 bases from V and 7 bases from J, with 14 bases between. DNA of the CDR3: TGTGCCAGCAGTATCCTCGACGGGCGGACCCAGTACTTC. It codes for CASSILDGRTQYF.

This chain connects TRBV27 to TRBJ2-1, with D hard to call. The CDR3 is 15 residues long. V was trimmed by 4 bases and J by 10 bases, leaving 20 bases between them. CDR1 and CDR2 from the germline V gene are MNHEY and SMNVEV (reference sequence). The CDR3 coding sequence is TGTGCCAGCAGTTCCGAAAGAGCACAAACGGAGGAGCAGTTCTTC. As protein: CASSSERAQTEEQFF.